These 5 T cell receptor beta chains were all obtained from the same sample, sequenced in a study of Graves' ophthalmopathy and Graves' hyperthyroidism. Amplification of the TCR beta CDR3 regions used RNA transcripts (as template). Second-round multiplex PCR came after first-round RT-PCR with HTBI primers. MiXCR, run by TCRdb on the multiplex PCR reads, gives a single entry per CDR3 protein. The top ten clones hold around 7% of a sample with about 620,000 distinct CDR3 sequences, over 20% of them seen once. Sequenced input: peripheral blood. The receptors come from a woman in her late teens or twenties with stable Graves' hyperthyroidism. Some clones in this sample may be carry-over from other donors' samples.

This clonotype was detected ten times or more. The rearrangement uses TRBV27 and TRBJ1-6, with D perhaps matching TRBD1 (6 bases). V lost 10 bases and J 0 bases, leaving 13 bases between the germline ends. This CDR3 is 15 amino acids long. Germline V gene data show CDR1 as MNHEY and CDR2 as SMNVEV (reference sequence). The CDR3 DNA follows: TGTGCCACCTCGGACAGCCCCTCCTATAATTCACCCCTCCACTTT. Protein sequence: CATSDSPSYNSPLHF.

The chain has TRBV5-1 and TRBJ1-6; D not resolved. The V end lost 7 bases, the J end lost 2 bases, and 13 bases lay between the germline ends. Germline values: CDR1 SGHRS, CDR2 YFSETQ. The CDR3 contains 15 residues. Here the CDR3 reads CASREAYTYNSPLHF. The CDR3 coding sequence is TGCGCCAGCCGAGAAGCATACACCTATAATTCACCCCTCCACTTT.

Many counts were recorded for this clonotype. The J gene is TRBJ2-3, the V gene TRBV12-5; D gene unclear. Germline CDR1 LGHNT, CDR2 FRNRAP. Between the trimmed V and J ends, which lost 0 bases and 3 bases, there was a span of 4 bases. The CDR3 length is 13 residues. In DNA, the CDR3 is TGTGCTAGTGGTTTGGTTGGGACAGATACGCAGTATTTT. Translating it yields CASGLVGTDTQYF.

In its sample, this clonotype was seen once. This chain uses TRBV6-1 with TRBJ2-6, with D unresolved. Germline CDR1 MNHNS, CDR2 SASEGT. CDR3 length: 15 residues. Deletions cut 6 bases from V and 0 bases from J, with 9 bases between. The chain's CDR3 is CASSPVFSGANVLTF. CDR3 nucleotide sequence: TGTGCCAGCAGCCCAGTCTTCTCTGGGGCCAACGTCCTGACTTTC.

This clonotype was seen ten or more times. The chain joins TRBV2 to TRBJ1-5, with 8 bases lining up with TRBD1. The J segment lost 5 bases and the V segment lost 8 bases, leaving 14 bases of the junction unmatched. This CDR3 contains 16 residues. CDR1 and CDR2 (germline): SNHLY, FYNNEI. DNA for the CDR3: TGTGCCAGCGTTCCCCTGGACAGGGAATCCTATCAGCCCCAGCATTTT. This translates into CASVPLDRESYQPQHF.